The 22 T cell receptor beta chains presented below share a single source sample, sequenced in a study of blood T cells in healthy people across ages. Primers used in a second PCR of roughly 7 to 11 cycles were a sample-barcoded 5' primer and a J-beta primer mix. TCRdb redid the calling of the 5' RACE reads with MiXCR, one entry per CDR3 protein. This sample has 1.5 million to 2 million distinct CDR3 sequences, with about 50% found just once. The sequencing input was blood. All receptors come from a woman aged 40 to 50 in good health.

The chain has TRBV29-1 and TRBJ2-3, with 8 bases lining up with TRBD2. Trimming removed 0 bases from V and 4 bases from J; junction bases left unmatched: 9. The CDR3 length is 16 residues. The germline V gene encodes CDR1 SQVTM and CDR2 ANQGSEA. CDR3 loop: CSVEDIAGRDSDTQYF. The CDR3 bases are TGCAGCGTTGAAGATATAGCGGGGAGGGACTCAGATACGCAGTATTTT.

The CDR3 DNA sequence: TGTGCCAGCAGCGTCAAGGACAATCAGCCCCAGCATTTT. It yields the protein CASSVKDNQPQHF. The chain couples TRBV9 to TRBJ1-5; D uncertain. Germline values: CDR1 SGDLS, CDR2 YYNGEE. Trimming cost V 2 bases and J 3 bases, with 6 bases left between them. The CDR3 is 13 residues long.

This clonotype was found a few times. V and J are TRBV6-2 or TRBV6-3 and TRBJ2-5; 13 nucleotides agree with TRBD2. J gave up 0 bases and V 5 bases, and 3 bases lay outside the gene matches. This CDR3 region has 16 residues. CDR1 is MNHEY and CDR2 is SVGEGT in the germline V gene. CDR3 coding DNA: TGTGCCAGCAGTCCGGGACTAGCGGGGAACCAAGAGACCCAGTACTTC. Its protein is CASSPGLAGNQETQYF.

The chain couples TRBV28 to TRBJ1-2, with D unresolved. The CDR3 is made up of 13 amino acids. Germline V gives CDR1 MDHEN, CDR2 SYDVKM. Between the trimmed V and J ends, which lost 5 bases and 5 bases, there was a span of 12 bases. CDR3: CASSHLGRYGYTF. The CDR3 region has the DNA TGTGCCAGCAGTCACCTCGGGAGGTATGGCTACACCTTC.

The rearrangement uses TRBV3-1 and TRBJ2-7, with D perhaps TRBD2 (7 bases). The CDR3 sequence is 15 residues long. CDR1 and CDR2 from the germline V gene are LGHDT and YNNKEL (reference sequence). V lost 3 bases and J 3 bases, leaving 15 bases between the germline ends. The CDR3 DNA is TGTGCCAGCAGCCAGCCGGGGGGCTCCTTCTACGAGCAGTACTTC. Translated, it gives CASSQPGGSFYEQYF.

This CDR3 is CAILHGGAGADTQYF. As DNA, the CDR3 is TGTGCCATCCTTCACGGGGGGGCCGGAGCAGATACGCAGTATTTT. V gene TRBV6-1 combines with J gene TRBJ2-3, with 8 nucleotides matching TRBD2. Germline lookup yields CDR1 MNHNS and CDR2 SASEGT. The V and J ends lost 10 bases and 4 bases, in that order; junction bases with no gene match: 13. The CDR3 runs to 15 residues.

This rearrangement joins TRBV5-6 to TRBJ2-5; D remains unclear. CDR1 is SGHDT, CDR2 YYEEEE, per germline. This CDR3 spans 11 amino acids. V was trimmed by 1 base and J by 11 bases, leaving 9 bases between them. The CDR3 DNA reads TGTGCCAGCAGCTTGATCGGTCCGCAGTACTTC. Amino acid sequence: CASSLIGPQYF.

The table lists this clonotype with a few counts. The J gene is TRBJ2-7, the V gene TRBV4-1; TRBD2 might be the D (6 bases). The germline V gene has CDR1 MGHRA and CDR2 YSYEKL. Trimming removed 1 base at V and 0 bases at J, with 10 bases between. The CDR3 has 15 residues. CDR3 loop: CASSQVAASSYEQYF. DNA for the CDR3: TGCGCCAGCAGCCAAGTAGCGGCTAGCTCCTACGAGCAGTACTTC.

The genes are TRBV4-2 and TRBJ2-5, with 8 bases lining up with TRBD2. The germline V gene has CDR1 LGHNA and CDR2 YNFKEQ. The trim removed 0 bases at V and 11 bases at J, leaving 17 bases unmatched. The CDR3 is made up of 17 amino acids. CDR3 protein: CASSQDSGAGSYNEQYF. In nucleotides, the CDR3 is TGTGCCAGCAGCCAAGATAGCGGGGCTGGCTCCTACAATGAGCAGTACTTC.

The gene calls are TRBV7-3 and TRBJ2-3, with TRBD2 matching over 12 bases. Trimming cost V 3 bases and J 3 bases; bases outside gene matches: 4. From germline, CDR1 is SGHTA and CDR2 FQGTGA. The CDR3 spans 16 residues. CDR3 sequence (DNA): TGTGCCAGCAGCTTTACTAGCGGGGGGACTACAGATACGCAGTATTTT. Translating it yields CASSFTSGGTTDTQYF.

The CDR3 coding sequence is TGCGCCAGCAGCTTGGCGACAGGGGGCACTGAAGCTTTCTTT. It codes for CASSLATGGTEAFF. The chain combines TRBV5-1 with TRBJ1-1; 9 bases fit TRBD1. J was trimmed by 4 bases and V by 0 bases; bases with no gene match: 1. CDR1 and CDR2 from the germline V gene are SGHRS and YFSETQ. This CDR3 contains 14 residues. The variable domain in full, completed from reference TRBV5-1 and TRBJ1-1, reads KAGVTQTPRYLIKTRGQQVTLSCSPISGHRSVSWYQQTPGQGLQFLFEYFSETQRNKGNFPGRFSGRQFSNSRSEMNVSTLELGDSALYLCASSLATGGTEAFFGQGTRLTVV.

The rearrangement joins TRBV27 to TRBJ2-7; no firm D call. V lost 0 bases and J lost 7, with 10 bases in between. The length of the CDR3 is 13 residues. Per the germline V gene, CDR1 is MNHEY and CDR2 is SMNVEV (reference sequence). The CDR3 DNA sequence: TGTGCCAGCAGTTTATCGGCCCCCGGGGAGCAGTACTTC. The encoded protein is CASSLSAPGEQYF.

The CDR3 DNA reads as TGTGCCAGCGCTATGACAAGTTGGAATTCGTATGGCTACACCTTC. It yields the protein CASAMTSWNSYGYTF. The chain uses TRBV25-1 and TRBJ1-2; the D is unclear. Germline assignment: CDR1 MGHDK and CDR2 SYGVNS. V lost 8 bases to trimming and J lost 5 bases, with 21 bases between them. There are 15 residues in the CDR3.

In its sample, this clonotype was seen once. This chain connects TRBV21-1 to TRBJ2-4. The DNA matches TRBJ2-5 better at its end, which makes the J call doubtful. TRBV21-1 is a documented pseudogene. This CDR3 contains 15 residues. In nucleotides, the CDR3 is TGTGCCAGCAGCAAAGTAATGAGAAATGAGGAGACCCAGTACTTC. Protein sequence: CASSKVMRNEETQYF.

This clonotype was counted between two and nine times. The V call is TRBV11-2, the J call TRBJ2-7, with TRBD1 matching 8 bases. The length of the CDR3 is 14 residues. The germline V gene has CDR1 SGHAT and CDR2 FQNNGV. The J segment lost 2 bases and the V segment lost 5 bases, leaving 5 bases of the junction unmatched. The CDR3 loop is CASSKTGVTYEQYF. The CDR3 DNA is TGTGCCAGCAGCAAGACAGGGGTTACCTACGAGCAGTACTTC. Full variable domain (remainder filled in from reference TRBV11-2 and TRBJ2-7): EAGVAQSPRYKIIEKRQSVAFWCNPISGHATLYWYQQILGQGPKLLIQFQNNGVVDDSQLPKDRFSAERLKGVDSTLKIQPAKLEDSAVYLCASSKTGVTYEQYFGPGTRLTVT.

The chain carries TRBV20-1 and TRBJ2-1, with a tentative D call TRBD1 (6 bases). Germline V gene sequence: CDR1 DFQATT, CDR2 SNEGSKA (reference sequence). V lost 1 base, J lost 10 bases, and 14 bases lay in between. The CDR3 runs to 13 residues. The CDR3 DNA follows: TGCAGTGCTAGAGGAATAACAGGGTACGAGCAGTTCTTC. Its translation is CSARGITGYEQFF.

The chain couples TRBV20-1 to TRBJ2-7; no clear D. Germline loops: CDR1 DFQATT, CDR2 SNEGSKA (reference sequence). The CDR3 runs 11 residues. The V and J ends lost 2 bases and 7 bases respectively, with 9 bases between them. DNA for the CDR3: TGCAGTGCTAGAAACTTGAATGAGCAGTACTTC. Residues: CSARNLNEQYF.

The CDR3 protein is CASSQDGRSNQPQHF. The CDR3 bases are TGCGCCAGCAGCCAAGATGGGCGTAGCAATCAGCCCCAGCATTTT. V usage is TRBV4-1 and J usage is TRBJ1-5; D is ambiguous. CDR1 MGHRA and CDR2 YSYEKL come from the germline V gene. The CDR3 spans 15 residues. The V end lost 0 bases, the J end lost 0 bases, and 6 bases lay between the germline ends.

In this sample, this clonotype turned up a few times. The chain couples TRBV4-3 to TRBJ1-2; maybe TRBD1 (6 bases). Per germline, CDR1 LGHNA and CDR2 YSLEER. The ends were cut back, 4 bases at V and 2 bases at J, with 20 bases in the middle. This CDR3 spans 17 amino acids. CDR3 sequence: CASSREPSGQRNYGYTF. CDR3 nucleotides: TGCGCCAGCAGCCGAGAACCCTCCGGACAGAGAAACTATGGCTACACCTTC.

In its sample, this clonotype was seen a few times. The J gene is TRBJ2-4, the V gene TRBV7-9; D may be TRBD2 (8 bases). CDR1 and CDR2 from the germline V gene are SEHNR and FQNEAQ (reference sequence). Trimming removed 7 bases at V and 6 bases at J, with 19 bases between. The CDR3 is 15 residues long. CDR3 coding DNA: TGTGCCAGCACGGGGGGGACAGTGTCGGGAAACATTCAGTACTTC. It specifies CASTGGTVSGNIQYF.

The chain recombines TRBV5-1 with TRBJ2-5; 12 nucleotides align to TRBD1. The germline CDR1 and CDR2 sequences are SGHRS and YFSETQ. The CDR3 is made up of 18 amino acids. Trimming took 1 base from V and 4 from J; bases not matched to a gene: 11. As DNA, the CDR3 is TGCGCCAGCAGCTTGTTATCTTTTGGGACAGGGGGCCGAGAGACCCAGTACTTC. Protein product: CASSLLSFGTGGRETQYF.

In this sample, this clonotype turned up many times. This chain links TRBV3-1 with TRBJ2-7; D ambiguous. This CDR3 contains 15 residues. Germline assignment: CDR1 LGHDT and CDR2 YNNKEL (reference sequence). Trimming stripped 0 bases from V and 0 bases from J, with 9 bases between. This CDR3 is CASSQDPATSYEQYF. The CDR3 bases are TGTGCCAGCAGCCAAGATCCGGCGACCTCCTACGAGCAGTACTTC.